Detailed here is one TCR beta chain. Antigen unknown. With UMI labels, 5' RACE was used to prepare the TRB cDNA libraries. Following a re-call of the 5' RACE reads, TCRdb has one entry per CDR3 protein and lacks DNA. The table for this sample gives over 35,000 distinct CDR3 sequences. CD8+ T cell subsets were each sorted in triplicate, approximately 270,000 cells apiece. The entry originates in a study of CXCR3-negative and CXCR3-positive naive CD8 T cells. Overall study results and limits: For CXCR3-positive naive cells, TRB CDR3s were more hydrophobic than those of CXCR3-negative naive cells. Across naive subsets, surface CD5 expression was comparable, and TCR strength was inferred from properties of the TRB CDR3.

This CDR3 is 13 amino acids long. The V gene's germline CDR1 is MNHNY and CDR2 SVGAGI (reference sequence). Sequenced: naive CXCR3- CD8+ T cells from blood. Subset meaning: CD45RO-CCR7+CD27+CD95- naive CD8+ T cells lacking CXCR3 (TNR3-). This receptor was taken from a human donor in good health. Some clones in this sample may be carry-over from other donors' samples. V is TRBV6-6 and J is TRBJ2-7; the TCRdb call, TRBD1, lacks DNA for checking. Here the CDR3 reads CASSPGQFTEQYF.